The rows below give T cell receptor beta chains drawn from one sample of a study of T cell repertoires in cytomegalovirus infection. From the reads, TCRdb called clonotypes with MiXCR, one entry per CDR3 protein. The sample includes about 320,000 distinct CDR3 sequences, more than 8% seen only once; the top ten take about 4.5%. Sequences were obtained from PBMCs. The receptors derive from a human donor in good health (CMV status not recorded). Some clones in this sample may be carry-over from other donors' samples. CDR3s include the opening cysteine and the closing phenylalanine or tryptophan. Rows may omit the clone size; those that give it use once, few, many or a size class.

CDR3aa	v_gene	abundance	j_gene
CASSLSTSGSYNEQFF	TRBV7-8	many	TRBJ2-1
CASSPEASFNYGYTF	TRBV19	-	TRBJ1-2
CASSLAVGYEQYF	TRBV7-6	many	TRBJ2-7
CATSESSADTQYF	TRBV24-1	-	TRBJ2-3
CASSNYRSGDTQYF	TRBV7-3	many	TRBJ2-3
CASSTSVGQGASEQFF	TRBV19	many	TRBJ2-1
CASSPSADSYNEQFF	TRBV6-2/TRBV6-3	many	TRBJ2-1
CSASRGDTEAFF	TRBV20-1	few	TRBJ1-1
CASSPTSLLMNTEAFF	TRBV4-3	few	TRBJ1-1
CASSVTSGLSYEQYF	TRBV7-2	many	TRBJ2-7
CASSKLGGGDPFYNEQFF	TRBV12-3/TRBV12-4	many	TRBJ2-1
CASRPQGHGLETQYF	TRBV12-3/TRBV12-4	few	TRBJ2-5
CASSPPSRLFNTEAFF	TRBV7-9	many	TRBJ1-1
CASSSKTGGGRNEQYF	TRBV5-4	-	TRBJ2-7
CASSLAWDRLDYGYTF	TRBV5-1	many	TRBJ1-2
CASSLISGRAMNTQYF	TRBV7-6	many	TRBJ2-3
CASSLNLSPQSPPHF	TRBV28	-	TRBJ1-6
CASSPGGGYTQYF	TRBV7-2	many	TRBJ2-3
CASSHYRGRDNQPQHF	TRBV7-2	many	TRBJ1-5
CASGTVEINTEAFF	TRBV12-3/TRBV12-4	many	TRBJ1-1
CASSLSAGGAGAFF	TRBV4-2	-	TRBJ1-1
CASSSGLSVYF	TRBV4-1	few	TRBJ1-3
CASSFGVALNEKLFF	TRBV7-9	many	TRBJ1-4
CASSLQNSAGNTIYF	TRBV6-5	many	TRBJ1-3
CASSFFDTQYF	TRBV7-2	few	TRBJ2-3
CASSEEQTYGYTF	TRBV2	-	TRBJ1-2
CASSVDRVLRGYTF	TRBV7-2	few	TRBJ1-2
CASSYSNGGNDGYTF	TRBV6-6	-	TRBJ1-2